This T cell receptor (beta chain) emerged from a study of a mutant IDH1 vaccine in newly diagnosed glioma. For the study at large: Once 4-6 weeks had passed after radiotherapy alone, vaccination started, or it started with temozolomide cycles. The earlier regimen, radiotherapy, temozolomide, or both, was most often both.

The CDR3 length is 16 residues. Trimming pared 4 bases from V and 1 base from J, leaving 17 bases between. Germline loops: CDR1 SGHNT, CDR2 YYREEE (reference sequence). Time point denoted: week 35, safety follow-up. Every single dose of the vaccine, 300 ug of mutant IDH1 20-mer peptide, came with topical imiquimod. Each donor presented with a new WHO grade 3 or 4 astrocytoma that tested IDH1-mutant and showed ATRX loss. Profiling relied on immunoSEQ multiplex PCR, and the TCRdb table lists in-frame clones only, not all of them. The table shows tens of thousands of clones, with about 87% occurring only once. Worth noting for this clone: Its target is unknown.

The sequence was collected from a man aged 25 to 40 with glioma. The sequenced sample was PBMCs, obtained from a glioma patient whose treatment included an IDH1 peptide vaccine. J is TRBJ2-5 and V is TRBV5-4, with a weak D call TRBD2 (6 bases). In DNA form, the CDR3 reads TGTGCCAGCAGCCAATTCGGGGGAAAACTCCAAGAGACCCAGTACTTC. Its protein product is CASSQFGGKLQETQYF.